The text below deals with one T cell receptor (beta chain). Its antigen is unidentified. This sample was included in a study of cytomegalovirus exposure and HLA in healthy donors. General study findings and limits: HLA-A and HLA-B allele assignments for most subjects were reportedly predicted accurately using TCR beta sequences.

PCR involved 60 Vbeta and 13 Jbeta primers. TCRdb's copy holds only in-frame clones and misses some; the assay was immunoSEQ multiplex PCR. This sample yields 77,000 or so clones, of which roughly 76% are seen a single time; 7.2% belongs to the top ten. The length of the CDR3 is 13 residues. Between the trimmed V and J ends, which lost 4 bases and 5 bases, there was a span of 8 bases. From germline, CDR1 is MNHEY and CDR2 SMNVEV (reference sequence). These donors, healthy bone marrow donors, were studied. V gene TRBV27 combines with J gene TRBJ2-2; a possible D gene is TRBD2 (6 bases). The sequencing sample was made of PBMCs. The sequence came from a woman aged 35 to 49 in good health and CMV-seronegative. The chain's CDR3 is CASSYRETGELFF. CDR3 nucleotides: TGTGCCAGCAGTTACCGGGAGACCGGGGAGCTGTTTTTT.